The 25 T cell receptor beta chains below come from one sample, sequenced in a study of blood T cell repertoires in COVID-19. Using immunoSEQ multiplex PCR, the repertoire was profiled, and TCRdb retains in-frame clones only, with some absent. The sample consists of some 240,000 clones, 65% to 90% of them appearing once. Sequenced material: peripheral blood. Receptors were obtained from a woman in her 70s with COVID-19, enrolled during active disease.

The chain joins TRBV27 to TRBJ1-3; D gene uncertain. Germline assignment: CDR1 MNHEY and CDR2 SMNVEV (reference sequence). The V end lost 4 bases, the J end lost 2 bases, and 3 bases lay between the germline ends. This CDR3 is built from 12 residues. The CDR3 DNA follows: TGTGCCAGCAGTTCTACTGGAAACACCATATATTTT. Translated: CASSSTGNTIYF.

This chain uses TRBV4-3 with TRBJ2-3, with D possibly being TRBD2 (5 bases). V was shortened by 8 bases and J by 3 bases, with 6 bases between the two germline ends. CDR3 length equals 11 residues. Germline values: CDR1 LGHNA, CDR2 YSLEER. CDR3 coding DNA: TGCGCCAGCGGAGGAACAGATACGCAGTATTTT. Protein product: CASGGTDTQYF.

This chain joins TRBV19 and TRBJ1-1; 8 positions match TRBD1. The ends lost 6 bases at V and 1 base at J; junction bases unmatched: 13. In germline, CDR1 is LNHDA, CDR2 SQIVND (reference sequence). The CDR3 is 17 amino acids. The CDR3, as DNA: TGTGCCAGTAGCAAATCAGGGGGCCTTGTTGCGAACACTGAAGCTTTCTTT. It is translated as CASSKSGGLVANTEAFF.

V and J are TRBV19 and TRBJ1-4, with 7 bases lining up with TRBD1. V lost 4 bases, J lost 5 bases, and 7 bases stayed unmatched. Germline lookup yields CDR1 LNHDA and CDR2 SQIVND (reference sequence). The CDR3 loop spans 15 amino acids. The CDR3 region has the DNA TGTGCCAGTAGTAGAAACAGGGGAGAGAATGAAAAACTGTTTTTT. Protein sequence: CASSRNRGENEKLFF.

The chain employs TRBV29-1 and TRBJ2-5; 9 positions agree with TRBD2. Germline CDR1 SQVTM, CDR2 ANQGSEA. Trimming removed 3 bases from V and 5 bases from J; junction bases left unmatched: 4. The CDR3 loop spans 13 amino acids. CDR3 loop: CSVEGTSRETQYF. CDR3 nucleotide sequence: TGCAGCGTTGAGGGGACTAGCAGGGAGACCCAGTACTTC.

The J gene is TRBJ1-2, the V gene TRBV9, with D perhaps TRBD1 (5 bases). The germline V and J ends were trimmed by 0 bases and 0 bases, with 9 bases remaining between them. The CDR3 is 15 residues long. Looked up from germline, CDR1 is SGDLS and CDR2 is YYNGEE. The CDR3 here is CASSVGGQTNYGYTF. The CDR3 DNA reads TGTGCCAGCAGCGTAGGTGGACAAACTAACTATGGCTACACCTTC.

This sequence joins TRBV2 and TRBJ1-2; TRBD1 aligns across 7 bases. The CDR3 is 12 residues long. V shed 2 bases and J 8 bases; nucleotides not matched to a gene: 2. Germline V gene data show CDR1 as SNHLY and CDR2 as FYNNEI. DNA of the CDR3: TGTGCCAGCAGTGAAAACAGGGGAGGCTACACCTTC. Translation: CASSENRGGYTF.

This clone was recorded once. This CDR3 is CASSWRTVNSPLHF. CDR3 DNA sequence: TGTGCCAGCAGTTGGAGGACGGTTAATTCACCCCTCCACTTT. The rearrangement uses TRBV6-5 and TRBJ1-6; no clear D. The V gene's germline CDR1 is MNHEY and CDR2 SVGAGI. This CDR3 contains 14 residues. V lost 4 bases, J lost 6 bases, and 10 bases lay in between.

The genes are TRBV27 and TRBJ2-1; 7 bases map to TRBD2. CDR1 is MNHEY, CDR2 SMNVEV, per germline (reference sequence). The CDR3 has 12 amino acids. V dropped 2 bases and J dropped 13; count of bases not matched to a gene: 5. CDR3 in DNA: TGTGCCAGCAGTTTAACGGGGGGAATACAGTTCTTC. Translating it yields CASSLTGGIQFF.

The V and J genes are TRBV5-1 and TRBJ1-2; D gene unclear. Germline-derived CDR1 and CDR2 are SGHRS and YFSETQ. This CDR3 region has 12 residues. V lost 3 bases, J lost 4 bases, and 7 bases lay in between. CDR3 sequence: CASSSGFYGYTF. The CDR3 nucleotides are TGCGCCAGCAGCTCGGGATTCTATGGCTACACCTTC.

The gene calls are TRBV7-2 and TRBJ2-3; 10 bases agree with TRBD2. The V segment lost 1 base and the J segment 10 bases; nucleotides outside the gene matches: 5. Germline V CDR1 and CDR2: SGHTA, FQGNSA. The CDR3 has 14 amino acids. The CDR3 is CASSLVKAGGAQYF. CDR3 DNA sequence: TGTGCCAGCAGCTTAGTGAAAGCGGGAGGGGCGCAGTATTTT.

The CDR3 region is CASSILDRDSPLHF. CDR3 coding DNA: TGTGCCAGTAGTATTTTGGACAGGGATTCACCCCTCCACTTT. This chain joins TRBV19 and TRBJ1-6; TRBD1 aligns across 8 bases. The CDR3 totals 14 residues. Looked up from germline, CDR1 is LNHDA and CDR2 is SQIVND (reference sequence). The V segment lost 3 bases and the J segment 8 bases; nucleotides outside the gene matches: 3.

The chain couples TRBV4-2 to TRBJ2-5, with 9 bases matching TRBD2. The V gene's germline CDR1 is LGHNA and CDR2 YNFKEQ. With 0 bases clipped from V and 1 base from J, the junction kept 0 bases outside the gene matches. CDR3 length equals 15 residues. Here the CDR3 reads CASSQERGGQETQYF. The CDR3 DNA is TGTGCCAGCAGCCAAGAGCGGGGGGGCCAAGAGACCCAGTACTTC.

This rearrangement joins TRBV7-8 to TRBJ1-1; a possible D gene is TRBD1 (5 bases). There are 14 residues in the CDR3. Germline V lookup: CDR1 SGHVS, CDR2 FQNEAQ. The V end was cut by 4 bases, the J end by 6 bases, with 15 bases between. CDR3 amino acids: CASSWRGGIAEAFF. CDR3 nucleotides: TGTGCCAGCAGCTGGCGGGGCGGGATCGCTGAAGCTTTCTTT.

The chain uses TRBV29-1 and TRBJ1-5, with 8 bases matching TRBD1. The CDR3 spans 13 residues. Germline-derived CDR1 and CDR2 are SQVTM and ANQGSEA. Losses at the gene ends were 4 bases for V and 6 bases for J; bases not matched to a gene: 5. The CDR3 loop reads CSVAQGVGQPQHF. The DNA of the CDR3 is TGCAGCGTTGCACAGGGGGTGGGTCAGCCCCAGCATTTT.

This rearrangement joins TRBV5-1 to TRBJ2-5; D unclear. This CDR3 has 14 residues. Germline lookup yields CDR1 SGHRS and CDR2 YFSETQ. The V and J ends lost 0 bases and 2 bases respectively, with 8 bases between them. The CDR3 loop reads CASSLETRQETQYF. The CDR3 DNA reads as TGCGCCAGCAGCTTGGAAACACGACAAGAGACCCAGTACTTC.

V and J are TRBV27 and TRBJ2-6, with D uncertain. There are 12 residues in the CDR3. With 6 bases removed from V and 3 bases from J, the gap between germline ends came to 3 bases. The germline gives CDR1 MNHEY, CDR2 SMNVEV (reference sequence). The DNA for the CDR3 is TGTGCCAGCAGGTATGGGGCCAACGTCCTGACTTTC. Its translation: CASRYGANVLTF.

This sequence joins TRBV5-4 and TRBJ1-2; TRBD1 agrees at 9 bases. This CDR3 spans 14 amino acids. Germline CDR1 reads SGHNT; CDR2 reads YYREEE (reference sequence). V shed 4 bases, J shed 4 bases, and the junction held 5 bases outside the gene matches. This chain's CDR3 is CASSNRDRVYGYTF. Written as DNA, the CDR3 is TGTGCCAGCAGCAACCGGGACAGGGTCTATGGCTACACCTTC.

The gene calls are TRBV14 and TRBJ1-4; tentative D call: TRBD1 (5 bases). Germline CDR1 reads SGHDN; CDR2 reads FVKESK. Trimming shortened V by 0 bases and J by 17 bases, and 13 bases separated the two germline ends. The CDR3 loop spans 12 amino acids. The CDR3 region is CASSQDVRTIFF. The DNA of the CDR3 is TGTGCCAGCAGCCAAGATGTGAGGACAATTTTTTTT.

The chain uses TRBV7-3 and TRBJ1-1; D unresolved. The ends were cut back, 2 bases at V and 5 bases at J, with 33 bases in the middle. Looked up from germline, CDR1 is SGHTA and CDR2 is FQGTGA. The CDR3 is made up of 21 amino acids. The CDR3 nucleotides are TGTGCCAGCAGCTTACAAGGGATTGGTAGACCCCACCCCACCACGGGGACTGAAGCTTTCTTT. It yields the protein CASSLQGIGRPHPTTGTEAFF.

This clone was seen only once. The rearrangement uses TRBV20-1 and TRBJ1-2; D may be TRBD1 (5 bases). Germline lookup yields CDR1 DFQATT and CDR2 SNEGSKA (reference sequence). The CDR3 totals 15 residues. Trimming took 3 bases from V and 8 from J, leaving 22 bases between them. CDR3 loop: CSASPQGGTWKGYTF. In nucleotides, the CDR3 is TGCAGTGCTAGTCCTCAGGGCGGGACTTGGAAGGGCTACACCTTC.

The chain is built from TRBV5-1 and TRBJ1-2; TRBD1 matches 7 bases. Germline assignment: CDR1 SGHRS and CDR2 YFSETQ. The CDR3 extends over 18 amino acids. V was clipped by 3 bases and J by 0 bases; unmatched bases: 14. The CDR3 DNA follows: TGCGCCAGCAGCTGGGGCCCGGGACAGAGAACCGCTAACTATGGCTACACCTTC. Translating it yields CASSWGPGQRTANYGYTF.

This clone was seen more than once but under ten times. CDR3 amino acids: CATSLGLAGAYEQYF. The CDR3 DNA sequence: TGTGCCACCAGCCTTGGACTAGCGGGAGCTTACGAGCAGTACTTC. This chain connects TRBV15 to TRBJ2-7; 13 positions agree with TRBD2. Germline CDR1 reads LNHNV; CDR2 reads YYDKDF (reference sequence). CDR3 length equals 15 residues. V dropped 5 bases and J dropped 4; count of bases not matched to a gene: 5. Complete variable domain (other parts from reference TRBV15 and TRBJ2-7): DAMVIQNPRYQVTQFGKPVTLSCSQTLNHNVMYWYQQKSSQAPKLLFHYYDKDFNNEADTPDNFQSRRPNTSFCFLDIRSPGLGDTAMYLCATSLGLAGAYEQYFGPGTRLTVT.

V usage is TRBV6-5 and J usage is TRBJ1-6, with TRBD1 as a possible D gene (5 bases). The CDR3 sequence is 15 residues long. Germline V gene lookup returns CDR1 MNHEY and CDR2 SVGAGI. Trimming removed 0 bases from V and 10 bases from J, with 13 bases in between. The CDR3 nucleotides are TGTGCCAGCAGTTACTCCCGACGGGGGGAGTCACCCCTCCACTTT. This gives the protein CASSYSRRGESPLHF.

The chain links TRBV19 to TRBJ1-6; TRBD1 agrees at 7 bases. Trimming at V came to 9 bases and at J to 3 bases, leaving 14 bases not matched to a gene. CDR1 and CDR2 (germline): LNHDA, SQIVND (reference sequence). There are 17 residues in the CDR3. CDR3 bases: TGTGCCAGGCCCAAGGAAGGCAGGGGGTTCTATAATTCACCCCTCCACTTT. Amino acid sequence: CARPKEGRGFYNSPLHF. Filled out from reference TRBV19 and TRBJ1-6, the complete variable domain reads DGGITQSPKYLFRKEGQNVTLSCEQNLNHDAMYWYRQDPGQGLRLIYYSQIVNDFQKGDIAEGYSVSREKKESFPLTVTSAQKNPTAFYLCARPKEGRGFYNSPLHFGNGTRLTVT.